A single sample is the source of the 20 T cell receptor beta chains below, sequenced in a study of T cells in Graves' hyperthyroidism and ophthalmopathy. TCR beta CDR3 regions were amplified from RNA. The TCR CDR3 first-round RT-PCR relied on the HTBI primer set. One entry per CDR3 protein, called by TCRdb with MiXCR from the multiplex PCR reads. The sample contains 350,000 to 450,000 distinct CDR3 sequences, roughly 17% of which appear only once. Sequencing was performed on blood. Receptors were obtained from a woman aged 25 to 45 with Graves' hyperthyroidism that later progressed to Graves' ophthalmopathy.

This clonotype was counted a few times. The rearrangement uses TRBV12-3 or TRBV12-4 and TRBJ2-2, with 10 bases fitting TRBD2. The CDR3 has 18 amino acids. The ends lost 3 bases at V and 2 bases at J; junction bases unmatched: 9. The CDR3 DNA follows: TGTGCCAGCAGTTTTGGCCTAGCGGGAGAGATAAACACCGGGGAGCTGTTTTTT. This gives the protein CASSFGLAGEINTGELFF.

This clonotype occurred many times. The V call is TRBV19, the J call TRBJ2-1, with D possibly being TRBD1 (6 bases). The CDR3 runs 16 residues. Trimming pared 7 bases from V and 1 base from J, leaving 17 bases between. CDR1 LNHDA and CDR2 SQIVND come from the germline V gene (reference sequence). In DNA, the CDR3 is TGTGCCAGTACCGCCACCCAGGGGTTATCCTACAATGAGCAGTTCTTC. Protein sequence: CASTATQGLSYNEQFF. Looking up the rest from reference TRBV19 and TRBJ2-1 gives the full variable domain: DGGITQSPKYLFRKEGQNVTLSCEQNLNHDAMYWYRQDPGQGLRLIYYSQIVNDFQKGDIAEGYSVSREKKESFPLTVTSAQKNPTAFYLCASTATQGLSYNEQFFGPGTRLTVL.

Of note for this clonotype: An end of the junction does not agree with germline; a read error may underlie this. V and J are TRBV11-3 and TRBJ1-1; D possibly corresponds to TRBD1 (5 bases). CDR1 is SGHNT, CDR2 YENEEA, per germline. The CDR3 is 17 amino acids. The chain's CDR3 is CASSERWRGGANTEAFF. The DNA for the CDR3 is TGCGCCAGCAGTGAGCGTTGGAGGGGAGGGGCGAACACTGAAGCTTTCTTT.

This clonotype was observed many times. This chain joins TRBV15 and TRBJ1-1, with TRBD1 matching 7 bases. The germline V gene encodes CDR1 LNHNV and CDR2 YYDKDF (reference sequence). The length of the CDR3 is 16 residues. Losses at the gene ends were 2 bases for V and 0 bases for J; bases not matched to a gene: 6. CDR3 sequence reads: CATSRPSRGMNTEAFF. In DNA, the CDR3 is TGTGCCACCAGCAGACCTTCCAGGGGGATGAACACTGAAGCTTTCTTT.

This clonotype occurred a few times. Written as DNA, the CDR3 is TGCAGTGCTAGAGATGGGGCGGTAGGGGAGCCCCAGCATTTT. This gives the protein CSARDGAVGEPQHF. The chain couples TRBV20-1 to TRBJ1-5, with D possibly TRBD1 on 5 matching bases. V lost 0 bases to trimming and J lost 8 bases, with 14 bases between them. CDR3 length equals 14 residues. Germline lookup yields CDR1 DFQATT and CDR2 SNEGSKA (reference sequence).

This clonotype occurred many times. The chain joins TRBV2 to TRBJ1-2; D is perhaps TRBD1 (5 bases). V lost 3 bases and J 8 bases, leaving 13 bases between the germline ends. Germline lookup yields CDR1 SNHLY and CDR2 FYNNEI. The CDR3 covers 13 residues. CDR3 loop: CASSDFSRDGYTF. DNA for the CDR3: TGTGCCAGCAGTGATTTTAGTAGGGACGGCTACACCTTC.

The chain uses TRBV5-1 and TRBJ2-1, with 12 bases fitting TRBD2. The length of the CDR3 is 16 residues. Germline V gene data show CDR1 as SGHRS and CDR2 as YFSETQ. The V and J ends lost 4 bases and 7 bases, in that order; junction bases with no gene match: 9. The CDR3 DNA follows: TGCGCCAGCAGCCCCAGACTAGCGGGGGCTGGGAATGAGCAGTTCTTC. Its protein is CASSPRLAGAGNEQFF.

Turning to this clonotype: Relative to the germline gene, one junction end is altered; a read error may explain this. The V call is TRBV10-3, the J call TRBJ2-3; D is unclear. The CDR3 contains 13 residues. Germline V gene lookup returns CDR1 ENHRY and CDR2 SYGVKD. The CDR3 nucleotides read TGTGCCAGCGGCGGTAGGCGCACAAATACGCAGTATTTT. This encodes CASGGRRTNTQYF.

This CDR3 reads CASRDLTGTSGSYEETQYF. Written as DNA, the CDR3 is TGTGCCAGCAGAGACCTAACCGGGACTAGCGGGAGTTATGAAGAGACCCAGTACTTC. The chain combines TRBV3-1 with TRBJ2-5, with 14 bases lining up with TRBD2. Losses at the gene ends were 6 bases for V and 3 bases for J; bases not matched to a gene: 15. The germline V gene has CDR1 LGHDT and CDR2 YNNKEL (reference sequence). The CDR3 spans 19 residues.

The rearrangement joins TRBV28 to TRBJ2-7; TRBD2 matches 15 bases. The CDR3 length is 18 residues. With 5 bases clipped from V and 6 bases from J, the junction kept 14 bases outside the gene matches. CDR1 and CDR2 from the germline V gene are MDHEN and SYDVKM. The DNA of the CDR3 is TGTGCCAGCAGTCCCGGGACTAGCGGGGGGCTTCCTCCTTGCGAGCAGTACTTC. Protein: CASSPGTSGGLPPCEQYF.

This clonotype was detected ten times or more. This CDR3 reads CASSPGDRVNTEAFF. CDR3 nucleotides: TGCGCCAGCAGCCCGGGGGACAGGGTGAACACTGAAGCTTTCTTT. The rearrangement joins TRBV5-1 to TRBJ1-1, with 9 positions matching TRBD1. The CDR3 extends over 15 amino acids. Germline values: CDR1 SGHRS, CDR2 YFSETQ. Trimming removed 4 bases from V and 0 bases from J; junction bases left unmatched: 4.

This clonotype was seen at least ten times. The chain joins TRBV19 to TRBJ1-1; no firm D call. The length of the CDR3 is 11 residues. CDR1 and CDR2 (germline): LNHDA, SQIVND (reference sequence). The ends were cut back, 9 bases at V and 1 base at J, with 6 bases in the middle. CDR3 sequence: CASSGNTEAFF. The CDR3 region has the DNA TGTGCCAGCAGTGGGAACACTGAAGCTTTCTTT.

This chain links TRBV20-1 with TRBJ2-2; 8 positions match TRBD2. The CDR3 is made up of 15 amino acids. V lost 0 bases, J lost 9 bases, and 9 bases stayed unmatched. CDR1 DFQATT and CDR2 SNEGSKA come from the germline V gene (reference sequence). The CDR3 loop reads CSARDSATSDRELFF. The CDR3 DNA reads as TGCAGTGCTAGAGATAGCGCGACTAGCGACCGGGAGCTGTTTTTT.

The V and J genes are TRBV4-1 and TRBJ2-7; D unclear. Germline V gene sequence: CDR1 MGHRA, CDR2 YSYEKL. Deletions cut 0 bases from V and 3 bases from J, with 15 bases between. CDR3 size: 16 residues. The CDR3 spells CASSQDGQGENYEQYF. CDR3 DNA: TGCGCCAGCAGCCAAGACGGCCAAGGTGAGAACTACGAGCAGTACTTC.

The V and J genes are TRBV20-1 and TRBJ1-5; no firm D call. Trimming shortened V by 0 bases and J by 6 bases, and 12 bases separated the two germline ends. Germline CDR1 is DFQATT and CDR2 is SNEGSKA (reference sequence). The CDR3 runs 14 residues. The CDR3 sequence: CSAREAAPGQPQHF. CDR3 nucleotide sequence: TGCAGTGCTAGAGAGGCAGCACCGGGTCAGCCCCAGCATTTT.

This clonotype occurred many times. The CDR3 spells CSARDFGGSSYNEQFF. DNA of the CDR3: TGCAGTGCTAGAGATTTCGGGGGTAGCTCCTACAATGAGCAGTTCTTC. This chain connects TRBV20-1 to TRBJ2-1; D might be TRBD2 (6 bases). This CDR3 has 16 residues. CDR1 DFQATT and CDR2 SNEGSKA come from the germline V gene (reference sequence). V was clipped by 0 bases and J by 0 bases, with 12 bases between them.

This clonotype appeared a few times. The V call is TRBV4-1, the J call TRBJ2-7, with 8 bases lining up with TRBD1. Per germline, CDR1 MGHRA and CDR2 YSYEKL. The length of the CDR3 is 16 residues. With 1 base clipped from V and 2 bases from J, the junction kept 7 bases outside the gene matches. CDR3: CASSQVAGTGAYEQYF. The CDR3, as DNA: TGCGCCAGCAGCCAAGTAGCCGGGACAGGAGCCTACGAGCAGTACTTC.

At least ten counts were recorded for this clonotype. The chain employs TRBV3-1 and TRBJ1-5; D gene ambiguous. The CDR3 runs to 11 residues. CDR1 is LGHDT and CDR2 is YNNKEL in the germline V gene (reference sequence). With 1 base removed from V and 14 bases from J, the gap between germline ends came to 9 bases. CDR3 DNA: TGTGCCAGCAGCCAAGGTCTGATTAAGCATTTT. This gives the protein CASSQGLIKHF.

Only a few counts were recorded for this clonotype. This CDR3 is CASSQDPASTYYEQYF. For the CDR3, the DNA is TGTGCCAGCAGCCAAGACCCAGCCTCAACCTACTACGAGCAGTACTTC. The J gene is TRBJ2-7, the V gene TRBV4-2; unclear D gene. CDR1 is LGHNA and CDR2 is YNFKEQ in the germline V gene. This CDR3 region has 16 residues. Trimming left V 0 bases short and J 3 bases short, with 15 bases between.

This clonotype was found many times. The V call is TRBV28, the J call TRBJ2-7, with unresolved D. From germline, CDR1 is MDHEN and CDR2 SYDVKM. The CDR3 runs 17 residues. V lost 5 bases to trimming and J lost 0 bases, with 20 bases between them. The CDR3 bases are TGTGCCAGCAGTCGGAATAGGGCTGGCACCCGCTCCTACGAGCAGTACTTC. Its protein product is CASSRNRAGTRSYEQYF.